The rows below give T cell receptor beta chains drawn from one sample of a study of CD8 T cells in ankylosing spondylitis. MiXCR, applied by TCRdb to the 5' RACE reads, yields one record per CDR3 protein. In the table there are 150,000 to 200,000 distinct CDR3 sequences, under 14% of which are singletons. Sequenced material: blood, either unsorted or a sorted T cell fraction (not recorded which). The source is a male donor with ankylosing spondylitis or in good health (not recorded which). CDR3s leave out the opening cysteine and the closing phenylalanine or tryptophan.

v_gene: TRBV12-3/TRBV12-4
j_gene: TRBJ2-3
CDR3aa: ASSLAVGGDTQY

v_gene: TRBV5-6
j_gene: TRBJ1-2
CDR3aa: ASTKRGNYGYT

v_gene: TRBV20-1
j_gene: TRBJ2-1
CDR3aa: SAPRSASSYNEQF

v_gene: TRBV5-8
j_gene: TRBJ1-2
CDR3aa: ASSYVIPGRNNYGYT

v_gene: TRBV7-6
j_gene: TRBJ2-1
CDR3aa: ASSLGGEYNEQF

v_gene: TRBV20-1
j_gene: TRBJ2-3
CDR3aa: SARDPLVLAHRTDTQY

v_gene: TRBV19
j_gene: TRBJ2-7
CDR3aa: ASLYEQY

v_gene: TRBV10-3
j_gene: TRBJ2-7
CDR3aa: AISESPSGGAIYEQY

v_gene: TRBV7-9
j_gene: TRBJ1-1
CDR3aa: ASSSQPGGANTEAF

v_gene: TRBV12-3/TRBV12-4
j_gene: TRBJ2-1
CDR3aa: ASIVPGLPYNEQF

v_gene: TRBV6-5
j_gene: TRBJ1-1
CDR3aa: ASSFAGPNTEAF

v_gene: TRBV5-1
j_gene: TRBJ2-1
CDR3aa: ASRLVSGSYNEQF

v_gene: TRBV28
j_gene: TRBJ2-1
CDR3aa: ASSFAPLLGQF

v_gene: TRBV28
j_gene: TRBJ1-6
CDR3aa: ASSLRQGGSPLH

v_gene: TRBV12-3/TRBV12-4
j_gene: TRBJ1-4
CDR3aa: ASSQGISTNEKLF

v_gene: TRBV2
j_gene: TRBJ2-3
CDR3aa: ASSEGTVTDTQY

v_gene: TRBV5-1
j_gene: TRBJ1-1
CDR3aa: ASRFTGTGRPNTEAF

v_gene: TRBV5-1
j_gene: TRBJ1-2
CDR3aa: ASSLAAGASSLETYGYT

v_gene: TRBV10-1
j_gene: TRBJ2-3
CDR3aa: ASSVPRTDTQY

v_gene: TRBV27
j_gene: TRBJ2-1
CDR3aa: ASSLVAGAMKQF

v_gene: TRBV28
j_gene: TRBJ2-2
CDR3aa: ASSPGSAELF

v_gene: TRBV19
j_gene: TRBJ2-7
CDR3aa: ASSRRDNSYEQY

v_gene: TRBV30
j_gene: TRBJ1-5
CDR3aa: AWSAGTANQPQH

v_gene: TRBV5-1
j_gene: TRBJ2-2
CDR3aa: ASSLAIGNTGELF

v_gene: TRBV5-1
j_gene: TRBJ1-2
CDR3aa: ASSLEAGVGYT

v_gene: TRBV5-1
j_gene: TRBJ2-3
CDR3aa: ASSLVGDTQY